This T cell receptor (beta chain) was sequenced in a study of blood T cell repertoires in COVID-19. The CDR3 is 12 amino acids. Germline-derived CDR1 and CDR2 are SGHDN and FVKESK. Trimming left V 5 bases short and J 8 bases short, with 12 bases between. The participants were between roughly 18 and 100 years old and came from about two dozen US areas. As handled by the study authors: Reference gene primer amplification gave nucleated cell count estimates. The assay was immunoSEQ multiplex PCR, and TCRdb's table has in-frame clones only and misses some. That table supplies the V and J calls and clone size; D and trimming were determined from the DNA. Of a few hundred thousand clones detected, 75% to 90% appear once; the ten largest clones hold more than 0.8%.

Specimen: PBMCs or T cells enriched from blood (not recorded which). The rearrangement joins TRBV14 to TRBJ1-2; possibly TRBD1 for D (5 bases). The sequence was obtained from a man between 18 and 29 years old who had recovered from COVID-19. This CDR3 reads CASSSSRAGYTF. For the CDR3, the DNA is TGTGCCAGCAGCTCCAGCAGGGCCGGCTACACCTTC.